This T cell receptor (beta chain) was sequenced during a study of lung T cells in sarcoidosis with Löfgren's syndrome. Study-wide context: In sarcoidosis, CD4+ T cells accumulate in bronchoalveolar lavage fluid. Repertoire analyses centered on Löfgren's syndrome patients.

This clonotype occurred many times. Its antigen is not known. The CDR3 covers 12 residues. Trimming took 3 bases from V and 1 from J, leaving 5 bases between them. The germline CDR1 and CDR2 sequences are SQVTM and ANQGSEA. TCRdb redid the calling of the reads with MiXCR, one entry per CDR3 protein. The table shows just under 20,000 distinct CDR3 sequences, with about 22% occurring only once. Overall study findings and caveats: Multiple Löfgren's syndrome patients reportedly shared TRAV12-1 and TRBV2 CDR3 motifs.

V is TRBV29-1 and J is TRBJ2-3; D not resolved. Sequenced input: CD4+ T cells from PBMCs. This TCR derives from a human donor with sarcoidosis (Löfgren's syndrome or another form), or a control subject (not recorded which). DNA of the CDR3: TGCAGCGTTGAGCCCGGCACAGATACGCAGTATTTT. It encodes CSVEPGTDTQYF.